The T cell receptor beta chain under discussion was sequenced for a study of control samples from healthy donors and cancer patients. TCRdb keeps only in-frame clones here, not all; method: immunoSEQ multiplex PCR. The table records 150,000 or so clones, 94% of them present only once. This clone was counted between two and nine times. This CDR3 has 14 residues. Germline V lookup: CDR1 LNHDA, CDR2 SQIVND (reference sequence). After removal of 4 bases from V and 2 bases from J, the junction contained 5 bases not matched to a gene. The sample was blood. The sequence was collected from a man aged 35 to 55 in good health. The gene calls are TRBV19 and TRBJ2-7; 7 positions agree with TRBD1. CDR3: CASSRTGQTYEQYF. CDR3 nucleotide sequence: TGTGCCAGTAGTAGAACGGGACAGACCTACGAGCAGTACTTC.